This entry lists 24 T cell receptor beta chains sequenced from one sample in a study of molecular identifiers for immune sequencing clone quantification. TCRdb reanalysed the PCR reads using MiXCR and keeps one entry per CDR3 protein. The data hold 55,000 to 75,000 distinct CDR3 sequences, with roughly 18% observed a single time. Specimen: naive CD8+ T cells from blood, with Jurkat cell RNA spiked in. Subset given: FACS-sorted CD8+CD4-CCR7+CD45RA+ naive T cells. All receptors derive from a human donor in good health. Some libraries in this study had Jurkat cell RNA spiked in.

This clonotype was counted at least ten times. The chain employs TRBV28 and TRBJ2-2, with TRBD2 matching over 9 bases. After removal of 8 bases from V and 1 base from J, the junction contained 11 bases not matched to a gene. Germline V gene data show CDR1 as MDHEN and CDR2 as SYDVKM. The CDR3 totals 17 residues. As DNA, the CDR3 is TGTGCCAGCCGCAAAAAGGCTAGCGGGATGAACACCGGGGAGCTGTTTTTT. Residues: CASRKKASGMNTGELFF.

Details on this clonotype: This may arise from a read error, as a much more abundant clone is one base away. The chain has TRBV28 and TRBJ1-1; D is unresolved. Germline loops: CDR1 MDHEN, CDR2 SYDVKM. The CDR3 has 16 residues. The CDR3 is CASSLGYSTWNTEVFF. Written as DNA, the CDR3 is TGTGCCAGCAGTTTAGGCTACAGCACTTGGAACACTGAAGTTTTCTTT.

This clonotype came up many times. The rearrangement links TRBV10-3 to TRBJ2-7, with D possibly TRBD1 on 5 matching bases. V was clipped by 8 bases and J by 3 bases, with 14 bases between them. Germline CDR1 is ENHRY and CDR2 is SYGVKD. This CDR3 comprises 13 residues. The CDR3 sequence is CAILQELLYEQYF. CDR3 nucleotides: TGTGCCATCCTACAGGAACTACTCTACGAGCAGTACTTC.

In regard to this clonotype: At one end, the junction sequence differs from germline, possibly due to a read error. The chain carries TRBV5-6 and TRBJ2-1; perhaps TRBD2 as D (5 bases). This CDR3 contains 19 residues. Per germline, CDR1 SGHDT and CDR2 YYEEEE. CDR3 amino acids: CASSLGPRVSLADYNERFF. The CDR3 DNA follows: TGTGCCAGCAGCTTGGGACCCCGGGTATCGCTAGCAGACTACAATGAGCGGTTCTTC.

This clonotype has just a few counts. This may stem from a read error, because a much larger clone lies one nucleotide away. The rearrangement links TRBV29-1 to TRBJ2-7; D perhaps matches TRBD1 (6 bases). Trimming stripped 4 bases from V and 5 bases from J, with 15 bases between. The CDR3 covers 13 residues. Germline values: CDR1 SQVTM, CDR2 ANQGSEA. The CDR3 spells CSVVAGAPHEQYF. The DNA of the CDR3 is TGCAGCGTTGTAGCAGGGGCCCCCCACGAGCAGTACTTC.

This clonotype was seen a few times. The chain joins TRBV27 to TRBJ1-1; 10 nucleotides line up with TRBD1. Germline V gene lookup returns CDR1 MNHEY and CDR2 SMNVEV (reference sequence). J lost 4 bases, V lost 2 bases, and 1 base had no gene match. This CDR3 has 14 amino acids. Here the CDR3 reads CASSLGTGVTEAFF. The CDR3 DNA is TGTGCCAGCAGTTTAGGGACAGGGGTCACTGAAGCTTTCTTT.

This clonotype occurred a few times. A much larger clone differs by one base, so this may be a read error. The V and J genes are TRBV3-1 and TRBJ2-7; D gene uncertain. The CDR3 has 15 residues. Germline loops: CDR1 LGHDT, CDR2 YNNKEL (reference sequence). The CDR3 loop reads CASGQDSSPAYEQYF. The CDR3 region has the DNA TGTGCCAGCGGCCAAGATTCGAGCCCAGCCTACGAGCAGTACTTC.

This clonotype appeared many times. In DNA, the CDR3 is TGTGCCAGCTCAGCCACAGGGAACAATCAGCCCCAGCATTTT. Translating it yields CASSATGNNQPQHF. V is TRBV18 and J is TRBJ1-5, with TRBD1 as a possible D gene (6 bases). This CDR3 comprises 14 residues. The V gene's germline CDR1 is KGHSH and CDR2 LQKENI. Trimming took off 5 bases at V and 3 bases at J, with 11 bases between the two ends.

This clonotype was seen more than once but under ten times. One junction end does not reproduce the germline sequence, and a read error may be involved. The rearrangement uses TRBV7-8 and TRBJ2-5, with D tentatively TRBD1 or TRBD2 (5 bases each). The length of the CDR3 is 15 residues. Germline V gene lookup returns CDR1 SGHVS and CDR2 FQNEAQ. The CDR3 spells CASSSEGPLGETRYF. CDR3 DNA: TGTGCCAGCAGCTCCGAGGGCCCCCTGGGGGAGACCCGGTACTTC.

This clonotype showed up many times. The chain joins TRBV28 to TRBJ2-2; D may be TRBD1 or TRBD2 (5 bases each). Trimming left V 5 bases short and J 3 bases short, with 22 bases between. The germline gives CDR1 MDHEN, CDR2 SYDVKM. The CDR3 consists of 18 residues. This CDR3 is CASSDPPGPRPHTGELFF. The CDR3 nucleotides read TGTGCCAGCAGTGACCCGCCGGGACCCCGGCCCCACACCGGGGAGCTGTTTTTT.

This clonotype was seen repeatedly, ten times or more. The chain uses TRBV4-1 and TRBJ2-7; no clear D gene. Germline CDR1 is MGHRA and CDR2 is YSYEKL. With 3 bases removed from V and 0 bases from J, the gap between germline ends came to 6 bases. The CDR3 spans 13 residues. The CDR3 sequence is CASSQVSSYEQYF. The CDR3 coding sequence is TGCGCCAGCAGCCAGGTGAGCTCCTACGAGCAGTACTTC.

To note about this clonotype: Since a much larger clone is just one base distant, this may be a read error. The chain uses TRBV11-2 and TRBJ2-3; the D gene could be TRBD1 or TRBD2 (6 bases each). V lost 8 bases and J lost 4, with 10 bases in between. Germline V gene lookup returns CDR1 SGHAT and CDR2 FQNNGV. The CDR3 length is 12 residues. CDR3 residues: CASRGLADTQYF. The CDR3 DNA sequence: TGTGCCAGCCGGGGGCTAGCAGATACGCAGTATTTT.

This clonotype has only a few counts. CDR3 DNA: TGTGCCAGCAGGCCGGAGGGACGGGGTTACAATGAGCAGTTCTTC. Translating it yields CASRPEGRGYNEQFF. The V gene is TRBV12-3 or TRBV12-4, the J gene TRBJ2-1, with D tentatively TRBD2 (6 bases). The CDR3 has 15 amino acids. The V and J ends lost 6 bases and 4 bases respectively, with 16 bases between them.

This clonotype was seen ten or more times. The chain uses TRBV9 and TRBJ1-1; tentatively, D is TRBD1 (6 bases). CDR1 and CDR2 from the germline V gene are SGDLS and YYNGEE. The ends were cut back, 5 bases at V and 0 bases at J, with 11 bases in the middle. The CDR3 is 14 residues long. The CDR3: CASRRTAMNTEAFF. The CDR3, as DNA: TGTGCCAGCAGGCGGACAGCAATGAACACTGAAGCTTTCTTT.

In this sample, this clonotype turned up many times. This sequence joins TRBV11-2 and TRBJ1-2; D is ambiguous. Germline V gene data show CDR1 as SGHAT and CDR2 as FQNNGV. V lost 4 bases and J 3 bases, leaving 15 bases between the germline ends. The CDR3 is 15 residues long. In nucleotides, the CDR3 is TGTGCCAGCAGCTCCAGTCCAGTAGCGTACTATGGCTACACCTTC. The encoded protein is CASSSSPVAYYGYTF.

Of note for this clonotype: This could be a read error, since a much larger clone is one nucleotide away. This chain links TRBV5-6 with TRBJ2-3; 12 bases agree with TRBD2. The germline gives CDR1 SGHDT, CDR2 YYEEEE. The CDR3 extends over 14 amino acids. CDR3 residues: CTSILAGGPDTQYF. CDR3 coding DNA: TGTACCAGCATCCTAGCGGGAGGGCCAGATACGCAGTATTTT.

The CDR3 spells CASSSLQGQFYYGYTF. The DNA for the CDR3 is TGTGCCAGCAGTTCTCTTCAGGGGCAGTTCTACTATGGCTACACCTTC. This chain connects TRBV27 to TRBJ1-2; perhaps TRBD1 as D (6 bases). Trimming removed 4 bases at V and 3 bases at J, with 18 bases between. CDR1 and CDR2 from the germline V gene are MNHEY and SMNVEV (reference sequence). CDR3 length: 16 residues.

This clonotype was counted at least ten times. The rearrangement links TRBV6-2 or TRBV6-3 to TRBJ2-7; D not certain. Germline V gene sequence: CDR1 MNHEY, CDR2 SVGEGT. Trimming took 0 bases from V and 3 from J, leaving 6 bases between them. The CDR3 runs to 13 residues. CDR3 coding DNA: TGTGCCAGCAGTTACTCGGGCGTCTACGAGCAGTACTTC. Protein sequence: CASSYSGVYEQYF.

The chain employs TRBV4-1 and TRBJ1-1; 7 bases match TRBD1. CDR1 and CDR2 (germline): MGHRA, YSYEKL. V was pared by 3 bases and J by 5 bases, with 6 bases of the junction left unmatched. The CDR3 loop spans 14 amino acids. CDR3 sequence (DNA): TGCGCCAGCAGCCAGAACAGGGGTAGGACTGAAGCTTTCTTT. Translation gives CASSQNRGRTEAFF.

This clonotype was picked up a small number of times. CDR3 sequence (DNA): TGCAGTGCTGTCCTAGCGGACAGCTCCTACGAGCAGTACTTC. As protein: CSAVLADSSYEQYF. V usage is TRBV20-1 and J usage is TRBJ2-7; tentatively, D is TRBD2 (7 bases). Germline CDR1 reads DFQATT; CDR2 reads SNEGSKA (reference sequence). This CDR3 is 14 amino acids long. V lost 5 bases to trimming and J lost 0 bases, with 14 bases between them.

V usage is TRBV6-2 or TRBV6-3 and J usage is TRBJ2-7; 11 bases fit TRBD2. V was pared by 6 bases and J by 2 bases, with 3 bases of the junction left unmatched. Germline CDR1 and CDR2: MNHEY and SVGEGT. The CDR3 runs to 14 residues. The CDR3 nucleotides read TGTGCCAGCAGGGGACTAGCGGCCACCTACGAGCAGTACTTC. Its translation: CASRGLAATYEQYF.

The V and J genes are TRBV5-6 and TRBJ2-7; maybe TRBD2 (7 bases). From germline, CDR1 is SGHDT and CDR2 YYEEEE. The CDR3 consists of 13 residues. V dropped 4 bases and J dropped 5 bases, with 13 bases sitting between them. CDR3 in DNA: TGTGCCAGCAGCCTGGGCGGGGGCCACGAGCAGTACTTC. Amino acids: CASSLGGGHEQYF.

This clonotype was counted many times. The chain has TRBV7-9 and TRBJ2-1, with D possibly called TRBD1 or TRBD2 (5 bases each). The germline V and J ends were trimmed by 6 bases and 3 bases, with 15 bases remaining between them. Germline CDR1 reads SEHNR; CDR2 reads FQNEAQ (reference sequence). The CDR3 runs to 15 residues. The CDR3, as DNA: TGTGCCAGCAGTTTCCGGGACCACATCTACAATGAGCAGTTCTTC. This sequence encodes CASSFRDHIYNEQFF.

The chain combines TRBV11-2 with TRBJ2-7; 7 positions match TRBD2. CDR3 length: 18 amino acids. CDR1 is SGHAT and CDR2 is FQNNGV in the germline V gene. Unmatched junction bases numbered 16, after V lost 3 bases and J lost 2 bases. The chain's CDR3 is CASSFPFSGASGPYEQYF. The CDR3 DNA reads TGTGCCAGCAGCTTTCCCTTTTCCGGAGCTAGCGGACCCTACGAGCAGTACTTC.